This T cell receptor (beta chain) came from a study of blood T cell repertoires in COVID-19. Study-level background: Researchers got acute and convalescent COVID-19 samples from the United States, Italy and Spain. PBMCs, B-cell-depleted T cells, or T cells provided the cDNA or gDNA that made up the material.

In the authors' methods: Scientists estimated how many nucleated cells there were by amplifying reference gene primers. Repertoires were generated with immunoSEQ multiplex PCR, while TCRdb's copy carries only in-frame clones and drops some. V, J and clone size reflect that table, while D and trimming were determined from the DNA. The data hold 90,000 to 100,000 clones, with over 75% observed a single time. V was clipped by 2 bases and J by 3 bases, with 17 bases between them. CDR3 length equals 17 residues. Germline values: CDR1 LGHNA, CDR2 YNFKEQ. This receptor was taken from a woman over 75 with acute or convalescent COVID-19. This sequence joins TRBV4-2 and TRBJ1-3; tentatively, D is TRBD1 (6 bases). The specimen sequenced was peripheral blood. CDR3 amino acids: CASSQTLGGAGGNTIYF. The DNA for the CDR3 is TGTGCCAGCAGCCAAACGCTCGGGGGGGCGGGTGGAAACACCATATATTTT.